This T cell receptor beta chain was sequenced in a study of blood T cell repertoires in COVID-19. The wider study: PBMCs, B-cell-depleted T cells, or T cells provided the cDNA or gDNA that made up the material.

TCRdb's copy holds only in-frame clones and misses some; the assay was immunoSEQ multiplex PCR. The sample consists of about 280,000 clones, approximately 85% of them appearing once. Germline lookup yields CDR1 MNHNY and CDR2 SVGAGI (reference sequence). This CDR3 comprises 13 residues. The V gene end was trimmed by 8 bases and the J gene end by 2 bases; junction bases not matched to a gene: 5. The sequenced material came from peripheral blood. This TCR was sampled from a human donor in a cohort sampled during active COVID-19. V gene TRBV6-6 combines with J gene TRBJ1-1; 7 bases map to TRBD1. The CDR3 nucleotides are TGTGCCAGCCGGGACAGACAAAACACTGAAGCTTTCTTT. This codes for CASRDRQNTEAFF.